The 2 T cell receptor beta chains below were found in one sample sequenced in a study of T-cell reconstitution after alpha-beta-depleted transplantation in children. For TCRbeta, the library was prepared with unique molecular identifiers. TCRdb independently ran MiXCR on the PCR reads; one entry per CDR3 protein. Among 250,000 to 400,000 distinct CDR3 sequences listed, roughly 25% were seen once. The sequences come from PBMCs, mostly from graft donor cells, collected 180 days after TCRalphabeta/CD19-depleted stem cell transplant. Receptors were obtained from a male patient aged 10 to 17 who had a stem cell transplant for acute lymphoblastic leukemia, so the T cells may come from the graft donor.

The J gene is TRBJ2-1, the V gene TRBV4-1, with 13 nucleotides matching TRBD2. This CDR3 is built from 15 residues. V gave up 1 base and J gave up 6 bases; unmatched junction bases: 0. CDR1 MGHRA and CDR2 YSYEKL come from the germline V gene. The CDR3 region has the DNA TGCGCCAGCAGCCAAGGGACTAGCGGGGGCAATGAGCAGTTCTTC. Translated: CASSQGTSGGNEQFF.

This clonotype was seen a handful of times. The chain couples TRBV7-8 to TRBJ2-7; possible D gene TRBD1, 5 bases. Germline V gene lookup returns CDR1 SGHVS and CDR2 FQNEAQ. V gave up 1 base and J gave up 1 base, with 11 bases separating them. This CDR3 region has 15 residues. CDR3 residues: CASSLVLAGSYEQYF. The CDR3 nucleotides read TGTGCCAGCAGCTTAGTTTTAGCAGGGTCCTACGAGCAGTACTTC.